These 14 T cell receptor beta chains originate from one sample sequenced in a study of T cells after yellow fever vaccination. TCRdb independently ran MiXCR on the 5' RACE reads; one entry per CDR3 protein. This sample carries about 310,000 distinct CDR3 sequences, around 3.9% of them seen once, and the ten largest clones take about 25%. Sample: PBMCs, taken on the day of the yellow fever booster vaccination. These receptors all come from a man aged 18-30 years who received the YFV17D yellow fever vaccine.

This clonotype was found many times. The CDR3 loop is CASSPGTLRGFGELFF. The CDR3 DNA reads as TGTGCCAGCAGCCCGGGAACTTTGCGTGGGTTCGGGGAGCTGTTTTTT. The rearrangement joins TRBV7-2 to TRBJ2-2; D possibly corresponds to TRBD2 (5 bases). Germline CDR1 is SGHTA and CDR2 is FQGNSA. This CDR3 region has 16 residues. V was pared by 5 bases and J by 7 bases, with 20 bases between. The full variable domain, rest sourced from reference TRBV7-2 and TRBJ2-2, is GAGVSQSPSNKVTEKGKDVELRCDPISGHTALYWYRQSLGQGLEFLIYFQGNSAPDKSGLPSDRFSAERTGGSVSTLTIQRTQQEDSAVYLCASSPGTLRGFGELFFGEGSRLTVL.

This clonotype occurred many times. This chain connects TRBV12-3 or TRBV12-4 to TRBJ2-2; 7 nucleotides agree with TRBD1. The CDR3 has 16 residues. The J segment lost 4 bases and the V segment lost 1 base, leaving 6 bases of the junction unmatched. CDR3 in amino acids: CASSLVHRGGTGELFF. The CDR3 DNA follows: TGTGCCAGCAGTTTAGTCCACAGGGGCGGCACCGGGGAGCTGTTTTTT.

This clonotype was recorded a few times. V and J are TRBV7-9 and TRBJ2-7, with 11 bases that match TRBD1. This CDR3 has 14 amino acids. The germline V gene encodes CDR1 SEHNR and CDR2 FQNEAQ (reference sequence). J lost 4 bases, V lost 8 bases, and 7 bases had no gene match. The CDR3 region is CASGLGQGAYEQYF. The CDR3 DNA is TGTGCCAGCGGACTTGGACAGGGGGCTTACGAGCAGTACTTC.

Only a few counts were recorded for this clonotype. The chain links TRBV10-3 to TRBJ2-2; the match to TRBD2 covers 16 bases. Germline CDR1 is ENHRY and CDR2 is SYGVKD. The CDR3 contains 18 residues. The V and J ends lost 4 bases and 6 bases, in that order; junction bases with no gene match: 8. CDR3 nucleotides: TGTGCCATCAGTGGGGGACTAGCGGGGGGGCCGTTTTCCGGGGAGCTGTTTTTT. Translating it yields CAISGGLAGGPFSGELFF.

This clonotype was seen at least ten times. The chain couples TRBV18 to TRBJ2-1, with TRBD2 matching over 8 bases. The ends lost 0 bases at V and 8 bases at J; junction bases unmatched: 6. Germline V lookup: CDR1 KGHSH, CDR2 LQKENI. This CDR3 region has 15 residues. In nucleotides, the CDR3 is TGTGCCAGCTCACCACCTAACCTAGCGGGCGATGAGCAGTTCTTC. This codes for CASSPPNLAGDEQFF.

The table lists this clonotype with a few counts. The chain recombines TRBV19 with TRBJ2-5; possibly TRBD1 for D (6 bases). This CDR3 has 14 amino acids. Germline V gene sequence: CDR1 LNHDA, CDR2 SQIVND (reference sequence). The V gene lost 4 bases and the J gene lost 2 bases, with 11 bases spanning the gap. As DNA, the CDR3 is TGTGCCAGTAGTAGGACAGCCCGGCAAGAGACCCAGTACTTC. It is translated as CASSRTARQETQYF.

This clonotype was found many times. The chain combines TRBV20-1 with TRBJ2-3; 13 bases agree with TRBD2. V dropped 3 bases and J dropped 4; count of bases not matched to a gene: 4. Germline CDR1 reads DFQATT; CDR2 reads SNEGSKA (reference sequence). CDR3 length: 15 amino acids. The CDR3 coding sequence is TGCAGTGCTAGCCGGACTAGCGGGAGATCAGATACGCAGTATTTT. Amino acid sequence: CSASRTSGRSDTQYF.

This clonotype was seen repeatedly, ten times or more. The chain uses TRBV5-1 and TRBJ1-1, with D maybe TRBD1 (6 bases). Trimming stripped 0 bases from V and 6 bases from J, with 15 bases between. The CDR3 spans 15 residues. Germline V lookup: CDR1 SGHRS, CDR2 YFSETQ. The DNA of the CDR3 is TGCGCCAGCAGCTTGGGCCGGGGGGCGCGTGCTGAAGCTTTCTTT. As protein: CASSLGRGARAEAFF.

A word on this clonotype: A much bigger clone sits one base away, suggesting this may be a read error. Given the absence of the conserved phenylalanine or tryptophan at the CDR3 end, a read error is likely. CDR3 sequence: CASSLGDRGDEKLFS. DNA of the CDR3: TGTGCCAGCAGCTTGGGGGACAGAGGGGATGAAAAACTGTTTTCT. This chain joins TRBV5-4 and TRBJ1-4, with 7 bases fitting TRBD1. Germline values: CDR1 SGHNT, CDR2 YYREEE (reference sequence). CDR3 size: 15 residues. V trimming: 0 bases; J trimming: 6 bases; junction bases outside the gene matches: 5.

This clonotype was seen more than once but under ten times. The J gene is TRBJ2-7, the V gene TRBV28; maybe TRBD2 (5 bases). The germline V gene encodes CDR1 MDHEN and CDR2 SYDVKM. The length of the CDR3 is 14 residues. V was trimmed by 2 bases and J by 2 bases, leaving 10 bases between them. The CDR3 region has the DNA TGTGCCAGCAGTTTAAGCGGTTCGCCCTACGAGCAGTACGTC. This encodes CASSLSGSPYEQYV.

This clonotype appeared many times. The chain uses TRBV20-1 and TRBJ2-3, with 7 bases fitting TRBD2. J lost 6 bases, V lost 6 bases, and 12 bases had no gene match. The CDR3 spans 14 residues. Looked up from germline, CDR1 is DFQATT and CDR2 is SNEGSKA (reference sequence). CDR3 in DNA: TGCAGTGCCTACCAGTTGGGGGGGGACGATACGCAGTATTTT. Translating gives CSAYQLGGDDTQYF.

This clonotype has a count of ten or more. J is TRBJ2-7 and V is TRBV5-1, with 7 nucleotides matching TRBD2. Germline V gene lookup returns CDR1 SGHRS and CDR2 YFSETQ. The length of the CDR3 is 14 residues. J was trimmed by 3 bases and V by 0 bases; bases with no gene match: 3. The CDR3 bases are TGCGCCAGCAGCTTGGCTAGCGGAGACTACGAGCAGTACTTC. It yields the protein CASSLASGDYEQYF.

This chain connects TRBV12-3 or TRBV12-4 to TRBJ1-2, with 8 nucleotides matching TRBD1. V shed 7 bases and J 3 bases; nucleotides not matched to a gene: 7. The CDR3 is 14 residues long. This CDR3 reads CASTRDRFDYGYTF. The CDR3 bases are TGTGCCAGCACCCGGGACAGGTTCGACTATGGCTACACCTTC.

This clonotype came up many times. The junction departs from the called germline gene at one end, perhaps through a read error. For the CDR3, the DNA is TGTGCTAGCAGCTTAGAGCTCGCCCGATCAGTGGAGACCCAGTACTTC. This translates into CASSLELARSVETQYF. The V call is TRBV7-7, the J call TRBJ2-5; no clear D. CDR1 is SSHAT, CDR2 FNYEAQ, per germline (reference sequence). CDR3 length: 16 residues.